These T cell receptor beta chains were read from a single sample in a study of cytomegalovirus exposure and HLA in healthy donors. Using immunoSEQ multiplex PCR, the repertoire was profiled, and TCRdb retains in-frame clones only, with some absent. The listing contains tens of thousands of clones. The sequenced sample was PBMCs. Source of these receptors: a male donor in good health and CMV-seropositive. Each CDR3 is given with its conserved first and last residue. A D gene is named only where the DNA matches it firmly. Not every row has a clone size; where given, it reads once, few, many or a size class.

TRBV5-3	-	TRBD1	TRBJ2-7	TGTGCCAGAAGCGGCCGGGACAGGGGCTACGAGCAGTACTTC	CARSGRDRGYEQYF
TRBV5-1	-	TRBD1	TRBJ1-2	TGCGCCAGCAGCTGGTCCGGGACAGGGAACGACGGCTACACCTTC	CASSWSGTGNDGYTF
TRBV5-1	-	-	TRBJ2-7	TGCGCCAGCAGCTTGGAGCGTTACTCCTACGAGCAGTACTTC	CASSLERYSYEQYF
TRBV18	-	-	TRBJ1-1	TGTGCCAGCTCACCACTGGAACGGGACACTGAAGCTTTCTTT	CASSPLERDTEAFF
TRBV5-1	-	TRBD1	TRBJ1-1	TGCGCCAGCAGCTCCTTACAGGGGGTTGGAACTGAAGCTTTCTTT	CASSSLQGVGTEAFF
TRBV4-1	-	TRBD1	TRBJ2-1	TGCGCCAGCAGCCAAGGGGGGACAGGGCTCCATGAGCAGTTCTTC	CASSQGGTGLHEQFF
TRBV15	-	TRBD1	TRBJ1-5	TGTGCCACCAGCAGAGAGGACAGGAGGGGACAGCCCCAGCATTTT	CATSREDRRGQPQHF
TRBV6-5	-	-	TRBJ1-1	TGTGCCAGCAGTTACTACTTGAACACTGAAGCTTTCTTT	CASSYYLNTEAFF
TRBV19	medium-sized	-	TRBJ1-1	TGTGCCAGTAGTATAACAATGAACACTGAAGCTTTCTTT	CASSITMNTEAFF
TRBV29-1	-	-	TRBJ2-7	TGCAGCGGTACACCGGACAGTACTACCTACGAGCAGTACTTC	CSGTPDSTTYEQYF
TRBV7-3	-	-	TRBJ1-1	TGTGCCAGCAGCACGGGGGGCACTGAAGCTTTCTTT	CASSTGGTEAFF
TRBV30	-	-	TRBJ2-7	TGTGCCTGGAGTGGAGGGACTGACTACGAGCAGTACTTC	CAWSGGTDYEQYF
TRBV5-1	-	-	TRBJ1-2	-	CASSFGPGQAEYGYTF
TRBV7-2	-	-	TRBJ2-7	TGTGCCAGCAGCTTAGCCCCTAGAGGGGAGCAGTACTTC	CASSLAPRGEQYF
TRBV2	-	-	TRBJ1-5	TGTGCCAGCAGGGACAGAGTTAGCAATCAGCCCCAGCATTTT	CASRDRVSNQPQHF
TRBV19	-	-	TRBJ1-5	TGTGCCAGTAGGCCTTGGGACACTAATCAGCCCCAGCATTTT	CASRPWDTNQPQHF
TRBV6-5	-	-	TRBJ1-1	TGTGCCAGCAGTTACGGCCGGGAGAACACTGAAGCTTTCTTT	CASSYGRENTEAFF
TRBV5-6	-	-	TRBJ2-1	TGTGCCAGCAGCTCGTACAATGAGCAGTTCTTC	CASSSYNEQFF
TRBV6-5	-	TRBD2	TRBJ2-1	TGTGCCAGCAGTTACGGACTAGCGGGGGCCAATGAGCAGTTCTTC	CASSYGLAGANEQFF
TRBV30	-	-	TRBJ1-1	TGTGCCTGGAGTCTGGGCCGGGAAGCTTTCTTT	CAWSLGREAFF
TRBV5-8	-	-	TRBJ2-7	TGTGCCAGCAGCTTGCTTCAGGGCTACGAGCAGTACTTC	CASSLLQGYEQYF
TRBV30	-	-	TRBJ2-3	TGTGCCTGGAGTAGGACTATCGGTACGCAGTATTTT	CAWSRTIGTQYF
TRBV30	-	-	TRBJ1-1	TGTGCCTGGAAACAGAGTGTCTACACTGAAGCTTTCTTT	CAWKQSVYTEAFF
TRBV28	-	TRBD1	TRBJ1-3	TGTGCCAGCAGTGGGGGACAGAGAAACACCATATATTTT	CASSGGQRNTIYF
TRBV25-1	-	-	TRBJ1-2	TGTGCCAGCAGTGAATATGAGGGCATGGATGGCTACACCTTC	CASSEYEGMDGYTF
TRBV19	-	-	TRBJ2-3	TGTGCCAGTAGGCGGGAATTATACACAGATACGCAGTATTTT	CASRRELYTDTQYF
TRBV30	-	-	TRBJ1-1	TGTGCCTGGAGTAGGCAGGGGAACACTGAAGCTTTCTTT	CAWSRQGNTEAFF
TRBV6-4	medium-sized	TRBD1	TRBJ2-1	TGTGCCAGCAGTGACTCGACAGGGGGCAATGAGCAGTTCTTC	CASSDSTGGNEQFF
TRBV5-1	-	TRBD1	TRBJ2-7	TGCGCCAGCAGCGGGGGACAGGGGGCAGACGAGCAGTACTTC	CASSGGQGADEQYF
TRBV29-1	-	TRBD1	TRBJ2-4	TGCAGCGGACTGGGACAGGGGAACATTCAGTACTTC	CSGLGQGNIQYF
TRBV30	-	-	TRBJ2-7	TGTGCCTGGAGTTTTTCGGGCGAGCAGTACTTC	CAWSFSGEQYF